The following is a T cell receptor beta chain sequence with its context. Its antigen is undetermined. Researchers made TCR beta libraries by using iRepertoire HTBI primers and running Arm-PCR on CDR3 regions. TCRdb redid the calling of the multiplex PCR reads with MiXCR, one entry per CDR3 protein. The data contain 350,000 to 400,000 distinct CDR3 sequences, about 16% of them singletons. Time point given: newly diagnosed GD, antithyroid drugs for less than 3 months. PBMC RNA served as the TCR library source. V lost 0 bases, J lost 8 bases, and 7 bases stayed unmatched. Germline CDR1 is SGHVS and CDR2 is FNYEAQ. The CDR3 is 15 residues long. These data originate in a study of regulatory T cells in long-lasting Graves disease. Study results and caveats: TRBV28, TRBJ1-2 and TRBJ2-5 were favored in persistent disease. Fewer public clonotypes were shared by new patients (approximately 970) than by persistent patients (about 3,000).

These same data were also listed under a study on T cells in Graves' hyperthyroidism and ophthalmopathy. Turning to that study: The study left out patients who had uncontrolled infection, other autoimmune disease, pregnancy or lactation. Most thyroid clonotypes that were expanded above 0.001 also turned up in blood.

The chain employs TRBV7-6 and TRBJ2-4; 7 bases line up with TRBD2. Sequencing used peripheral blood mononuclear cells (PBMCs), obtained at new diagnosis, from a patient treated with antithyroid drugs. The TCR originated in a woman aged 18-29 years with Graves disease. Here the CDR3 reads CASSLAAGGLDIQYF. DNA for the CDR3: TGTGCCAGCAGCTTAGCTGCCGGGGGGTTAGACATTCAGTACTTC.